This T cell receptor (beta chain) derives from a study of T cells in Graves' hyperthyroidism and ophthalmopathy (dated by TCRdb to the late 2010s). With regard to the full study: Peripheral blood samples were taken at initial diagnosis, before any treatment was given. To identify TCR V-J signatures that set the groups apart, the researchers used a discovery cohort of about a hundred patients, made up of 40 to 45 with Graves' ophthalmopathy and 57 with stable Graves' hyperthyroidism. An independent validation cohort of 18 to 20 hyperthyroidism patients and some 15 patients who later progressed to ophthalmopathy tested prospective prediction of ophthalmopathy. The 85 to 100 discovery patients were randomly split 7:3 into training and test sets. In addition, the study compared T-cell repertoires in thyroid tissue and in blood from six Graves' hyperthyroidism patients. After sampling, hyperthyroidism patients received methimazole starting at 30 mg daily, and ophthalmopathy patients received high-dose intravenous methylprednisolone. According to the paper, TCR Vbeta CDR3 sequencing was carried out on some 140 peripheral blood samples, which came from fewer than 50 ophthalmopathy, 75 to 80 hyperthyroidism and roughly 17 progressor patients. What the work shows at the level of the full study, not this receptor alone: Most expanded thyroid clonotypes (frequency above 0.001) were also found in blood, which suggests that blood repertoires may mirror thyroid immune responses. In validation, the model predicted progression to ophthalmopathy a median of about 6 months before onset, with approximately 71% sensitivity and around 76% specificity. Sample size was not statistically predetermined, and blinding of investigators to group allocation was not performed. Ophthalmopathy was separated from stable hyperthyroidism by a 13 V-J signature model, with about 86% sensitivity and roughly 84% specificity obtained in cross-validation and 80%/75% obtained in testing.

From the cysteine up to the phenylalanine, the CDR3 has a length of 13 residues. Only the CDR3 part of the read is kept: 39 bases, read in frame from the first base. The junction shows trimming of 4 bases on V and 1 base on J, and the gene matches do not reach 3 bases of it. CDR1 and CDR2 are drawn from the germline V gene: SQVTM, ANQGSEA. TCR beta CDR3 regions were amplified from RNA transcripts. For the first round of RT-PCR on the TCR CDR3, the HTBI primer set was used together with the Qiagen OneStep RT-PCR kit. The libraries were constructed in a second round of multiplex PCR and then size-selected and purified. The libraries were sequenced on an Illumina HiSeq2000 using paired-end 100 bp reads. The study's own analysis went as follows. SOAPnuke was used to process the raw data, removing reads that contained adapters or uncalled bases, had a mean Phred below 15, or lacked an exact match to the constant primer or identifier. High-quality paired reads were merged using COPE v1.2.5, and each unique nucleotide sequence was defined as a clonotype. MiTCR v1.1 was used to align clonotypes to the IMGT TRBV, TRBD and TRBJ reference segments. Only V-J combinations with frequency above 0.0001, covering about 99% of repertoires, were analysed. A TCS score was defined as the ratio between F50 (clonal expansion) and ExV (chaos), using BLOSUM62-based TCRdist between CDR3 peptides within each V-J. Welch's t-statistics and random forest reduced just over 500 V-J features to about 13, which were used in a naive Bayes classifier (R e1071). The similarity between thyroid and blood repertoires was quantified using the Morisita-Horn index. The public reads were reanalyzed by TCRdb: fastp trimming at Q25, MiXCR alignment, in-frame beta chains only. Rows merge per CDR3 protein into single entries with the most common DNA and genes. These V and J calls derive from TCRdb rather than the authors' analysis. The sample records just under 750,000 distinct CDR3 sequences, over 35% of which are singletons. Around 29% of the sample is held by the ten biggest clonotypes.

This clonotype was seen many times. Its antigen specificity is not known. The record has no base qualities; no much larger clone is one base away. Graves' hyperthyroidism was defined as stable when no progression to ophthalmopathy occurred over 18 months of follow-up. Hyperthyroidism patients were newly diagnosed, with disease duration under 2 months, and aged 18 to 65 years. The study excluded patients with uncontrolled infections, other autoimmune diseases, pregnancy or lactation. Diagnoses were established on the basis of clinical symptoms, serum thyroxine and TRAb, thyroid ultrasound, and orbital computed tomography. Ficoll-Paque density gradient centrifugation was used to isolate PBMCs from 9.5 to 10 ml of fresh peripheral blood. Trizol reagent was used to extract total RNA, and RNA quality was then checked on an Agilent 2100 Bioanalyzer.

This clonotype was obtained from a woman aged 40 to 50 with Graves' hyperthyroidism. This receptor chain uses TRBV29-1 and TRBJ1-1, with 7 junctional bases fitting TRBD1. Sequences were obtained from blood. The CDR3 loop reads CSVVGTENTEAFF. The bases read TGCAGCGTTGTCGGGACAGAGAACACTGAAGCTTTCTTT.